The 2 T cell receptor beta chains in this list originate from one sample, sequenced in a study of OX40 agonist ivuxolimab in advanced cancers. Repertoires were generated with immunoSEQ multiplex PCR, while TCRdb's copy carries only in-frame clones and drops some. The sample has over 65,000 clones; roughly 90% are singletons. The specimen comprised CD4+ or CD8+ T cells sorted from blood, sampled in a trial of the OX40 agonist ivuxolimab. These receptors were collected from an adult with an advanced solid tumor such as melanoma, head and neck, liver or kidney cancer.

The CDR3 DNA sequence: TGTGCCAGCAGTATCACGGGCACCACTGAAGCTTTCTTT. This codes for CASSITGTTEAFF. The rearrangement links TRBV25-1 to TRBJ1-1; no firm D call. The length of the CDR3 is 13 residues. The V and J ends lost 5 bases and 4 bases respectively, with 11 bases between them. Germline CDR1 reads MGHDK; CDR2 reads SYGVNS. Full variable domain (outside the CDR3, taken from reference TRBV25-1 and TRBJ1-1): EADIYQTPRYLVIGTGKKITLECSQTMGHDKMYWYQQDPGMELHLIHYSYGVNSTEKGDLSSESTVSRIRTEHFPLTLESARPSHTSQYLCASSITGTTEAFFGQGTRLTVV.

The chain carries TRBV6-1 and TRBJ1-4, with D possibly TRBD1 on 5 matching bases. Trimming shortened V by 5 bases and J by 8 bases, and 15 bases separated the two germline ends. CDR3 size: 14 residues. The V gene's germline CDR1 is MNHNS and CDR2 SASEGT. The CDR3 DNA follows: TGTGCCAGCAGTTATAGAGGGGTCTCAGAAAAACTGTTTTTT. Translation: CASSYRGVSEKLFF.